This T cell receptor beta chain was recovered during a study of blood T cell repertoires in COVID-19. Sequencing used immunoSEQ multiplex PCR; TCRdb keeps in-frame clones, though not all of them. The sample yields about 250,000 clones, 65% to 85% seen once. The germline V gene encodes CDR1 LGHDT and CDR2 YNNKEL (reference sequence). The CDR3 spans 17 residues. After removal of 4 bases from V and 3 bases from J, the junction contained 9 bases not matched to a gene. The clonotype comes from a man older than 75 with acute or convalescent COVID-19. The V and J genes are TRBV3-1 (or the pseudogene TRBV3-2) and TRBJ2-1, with 10 nucleotides matching TRBD2. Sequenced: peripheral blood. CDR3 residues: CASSRTPGTSVYNEQFF. In DNA form, the CDR3 reads TGTGCCAGCAGCCGTACTCCCGGGACTAGCGTCTACAATGAGCAGTTCTTC.